This TCR beta chain was sequenced for a study of cytomegalovirus exposure and HLA in healthy donors (dated 2017 in TCRdb). Some background on the complete study: According to an earlier analysis of a few hundred of the donors, about 179 million T cells yielded 90 million to 140 million unique TCR beta sequences and 276 Gb of sequence data. Because of strong linkage in the cohort, 5 or 6 DR-DQ haplotypes were treated as single units for association and clustering. Both class I and class II loci were covered by HLA typing, at four-digit resolution. In addition to the first cohort of 666 subjects, a separate validation cohort of under 150 different subjects was used. Rather than drawing on any new phenotypic data, the later analysis identified candidate immune exposures from TCR beta sequences and the way those sequences occurred across donors. The number of typed donors differed by locus: about 629-630 for A, B, C, DRB1 and DQB1; roughly 510 for DQA1; about 600 for DPA1; and approximately 450 for DPB1. Among the roughly 390 genotyped donors, approximately 77% belonged to the genetic ancestry cluster associated with self-reported Caucasian donors. Roughly 310 gigabases of sequencing data and 70 million to 85 million unique TCR sequences were included in an early release covering under 650 HLA-typed donors. Donor age, sex, ethnicity and CMV serostatus were compiled alongside the repertoire data. To predict cytomegalovirus infection status, the study brought together high-throughput TCR immunosequencing, statistical association of individual TCRs with disease status, and machine learning. The study aimed to test whether signatures of past pathogen exposure could be identified by cataloging public T cell receptors. To study patterns of TCR occurrence, a later analysis re-analyzed previously published TCR beta repertoires from just over 650 donors and added high-resolution HLA genotyping. In a later genetic analysis, genome-wide SNP genotypes for about three fifths of the roughly 670 donors were used, and that subset was treated as a discovery cohort. In an earlier analysis of several hundred of the donors, high-throughput TCR beta sequencing was used to judge whether each TCR beta V gene segment behaved as functional or pseudogenic. Across roughly 420 genotyped donors of the cohort, an average of about 250,000 unique TCR beta nucleotide sequences per donor were sequenced, and roughly a sixth of those sequences were non-productive. All discovery cohort repertoires had been generated on a single sequencing platform. The study profiled the T cell repertoires of about 720 subjects by immunosequencing and related them to cytomegalovirus serostatus.

To prepare the library, the immunoSEQ multiplex PCR assay was applied. A mixture of 60 forward primers for TCR Vbeta segments and 13 reverse primers for TCR Jbeta segments was used in the multiplex PCR. A multiplex PCR assay on genomic DNA amplified the CDR3 region of rearranged TCR beta genes. The Illumina HiSeq System was used to sequence the amplified TCR beta libraries as 87-base-pair reads. For the original study's pipeline: A later analysis counted 65 million to 90 million unique TCR beta chains across the 550 to 700 repertoires, and 9 million to 14 million of these chains were shared by at least two donors. Raw reads were error-corrected and collapsed into unique sequences with a nearest-neighbor algorithm that merged closely related sequences to remove PCR and sequencing errors. To assign V, D and J gene segments, CDR3 sequences were aligned to IMGT reference sequences. For a sequence to be retained, a match of at least six nucleotides was required to both a V gene segment and a J gene segment. Rearrangements were called productive when the CDR3 lacked stop codons and stayed in frame with V and J; all others were non-productive. Following IMGT convention, CDR3 was defined as the stretch from the second conserved V-encoded cysteine up to the conserved J-encoded phenylalanine. Sequences without an unambiguous match to a single V gene segment were excluded from the earlier analysis of almost 600 of the donors. An earlier analysis of fewer than 650 of the donors classified V segments as functional when productive rearrangements were above 56.7% and as segregating when the standard deviation between donors was above 5%. A statistical classification framework was built to diagnose cytomegalovirus status from the catalog of TCR beta chain sequences. V and J gene assignment, in a later analysis, came from comparing TCR nucleotide sequences with IMGT/GENE-DB human TR gene sequences. Using the TCRdist pipeline, a later analysis assigned CDR3 sequences along with most-parsimonious VDJ recombination scenarios. In a later analysis, each TCR beta chain was defined by its CDR3 amino acid sequence together with its V-gene family, and reads without a unique V-gene family were excluded. A later analysis removed 500 to 650 highly shared, low-generation-probability nucleotide sequences to deal with suspected cross-contamination and a sequencing artifact. A later analysis calculated a clonal expansion index for each public chain from normalized within-repertoire ranks of inferred template counts. Generation probabilities in a later analysis came from a VDJ recombination model fitted to out-of-frame rearrangements, and those results were checked against IGoR. A later analysis scored TCR-TCR, TCR-HLA and TCR-CMV co-occurrence with hypergeometric tests, applying a repertoire-size bias correction to TCR pairs. A later analysis estimated false discovery rates by permuting HLA or CMV assignments 20 times. In a later analysis, co-occurring TCRs were grouped using DBSCAN, with TCRdist sequence similarity added in when clustering inside HLA-allele-positive subsets. Repertoires with fewer than 30,000 or more than 120,000 public chains, plus five repertoires with anomalous nucleotide sharing, were excluded from co-occurrence clustering. TCRdb holds this immuneACCESS table with in-frame rearrangements only. Some clones are missing; in checked studies, unresolved V genes explain under half, and the rest has no known cause. For V, J and clone size, that table is used; D and trimming come from the DNA. The sample table shows about 100,000 clones, and 75% to 85% are seen once. Roughly 4% of the sample is in the top ten clones.

As concerns this clone: This receptor's antigen is unknown. Qualities for individual bases were not recorded, and no much larger clone is one base off.

The study at large found these results: Because some donors lacked HLA typing at each locus, the association tests relied only on the typed subset. A later analysis found that TCR association rates varied across HLA loci, with DRB1 alleles showing the most associated TCRs and HLA-C alleles the fewest. The cohort was sequenced for TCR beta chains only, and without alpha or paired-chain data the features that could be detected were limited. In a later genetic analysis, fewer N-insertions in productive TCRs were reported among donors in an Asian-associated ancestry cluster than the roughly 700-donor mean. The 87-base-pair reads could not distinguish some IMGT-functional V segments, including TRBV6-2 and TRBV6-3, so those segments were excluded. The study listed 150 to 200 TCR beta chains as associated with cytomegalovirus. When HLA alleles, especially DR and DQ, strongly co-occurred, TCR associations were difficult to assign to individual alleles. Across donors, most TCR sequences were observed very rarely, whereas some public TCRs were present in many individuals. In an earlier analysis of approximately 590 of the donors, most TCR beta V segments were observed in productive rearrangements about 87% or about 30% of the time, broadly matching IMGT annotations. In both the original and validation cohorts, the classifier was reported to diagnose cytomegalovirus status with high specificity and sensitivity. A few of the identified cytomegalovirus-associated TCR beta chains were confirmed in vitro to be specific for cytomegalovirus antigens. Because counts were too low, about 18 rarely observed V segments, including chromosome 9 orphons, were left out of the earlier analysis of roughly 600 of the donors. Roughly uniform sequencing depth across donors was assumed in presence/absence analyses, although this assumption may not hold. Most CMV-associated TCR beta chains appeared to be HLA-restricted in a later analysis, and the HLA associations seemed to be driven largely by CMV exposure. A further reported finding was that TCR beta sequences accurately predicted the HLA-A and HLA-B alleles for most subjects in the first cohort. Specific HLA alleles were associated with 18,000 or so TCR beta sequences at a false discovery rate of 0.05 in a later analysis. Linkage disequilibrium might explain the correlated functional status among segregating V segments, but an unknown experimental factor could not be excluded. The authors suggested that the approach could potentially be extended to other disease states and immunological phenotypes. A later analysis found that HLA-associated TCR beta chains were more clonally expanded and had lower generation probabilities than equally common non-associated chains. For the cohort, immune exposure information was limited to CMV serostatus. A cluster of highly shared sequence variants was judged likely to represent a technical artifact of the sequencing pipeline. Several of the top co-occurrence clusters appeared to be linked to parvovirus B19, influenza, CMV and Epstein-Barr virus, according to a later analysis. A later genetic analysis associated a missense DCLRE1C variant with V-gene and J-gene trimming of TCR beta chains, and an independent cohort replicated the association.

In the germline V gene (reference sequence), CDR1 corresponds to SGHNT and CDR2 to YYREEE. Here V drops 6 bases and J drops 11 bases, and the junction holds 9 bases not matched to any gene. The CDR3 numbers 12 residues from cysteine through phenylalanine. Of the read, only the CDR3 DNA is kept; its 36 bases are in frame from base 1. The cohort consisted of 650 to 850 healthy bone marrow donors. Cohort members were all nominally healthy when sampled, although unrecorded immune exposures were likely present. The donor tested CMV seropositive, placing the donor among the roughly 270 seropositive members of the cohort. Each donor provided a peripheral blood sample, and peripheral blood mononuclear cells were used for TCR beta sequencing. The Qiagen DNeasy Blood Extraction Kit was used to extract genomic DNA from the blood cell samples.

The material sequenced was PBMCs. The rearranged segments are TRBV5-4 and TRBJ1-1; the junction holds 8 bases that match TRBD1. The receptor's source is a female donor in good health and CMV-seropositive. The CDR3 here reads CASNFQGAEAFF. The nucleotides read TGTGCCAGCAACTTCCAGGGGGCAGAGGCTTTCTTT. The CDR3 plus the reference TRBV5-4 and TRBJ1-1 genes for the other parts give the full variable domain: ETGVTQSPTHLIKTRGQQVTLRCSSQSGHNTVSWYQQALGQGPQFIFQYYREEENGRGNFPPRFSGLQFPNYSSELNVNALELDDSALYLCASNFQGAEAFFGQGTRLTVV.